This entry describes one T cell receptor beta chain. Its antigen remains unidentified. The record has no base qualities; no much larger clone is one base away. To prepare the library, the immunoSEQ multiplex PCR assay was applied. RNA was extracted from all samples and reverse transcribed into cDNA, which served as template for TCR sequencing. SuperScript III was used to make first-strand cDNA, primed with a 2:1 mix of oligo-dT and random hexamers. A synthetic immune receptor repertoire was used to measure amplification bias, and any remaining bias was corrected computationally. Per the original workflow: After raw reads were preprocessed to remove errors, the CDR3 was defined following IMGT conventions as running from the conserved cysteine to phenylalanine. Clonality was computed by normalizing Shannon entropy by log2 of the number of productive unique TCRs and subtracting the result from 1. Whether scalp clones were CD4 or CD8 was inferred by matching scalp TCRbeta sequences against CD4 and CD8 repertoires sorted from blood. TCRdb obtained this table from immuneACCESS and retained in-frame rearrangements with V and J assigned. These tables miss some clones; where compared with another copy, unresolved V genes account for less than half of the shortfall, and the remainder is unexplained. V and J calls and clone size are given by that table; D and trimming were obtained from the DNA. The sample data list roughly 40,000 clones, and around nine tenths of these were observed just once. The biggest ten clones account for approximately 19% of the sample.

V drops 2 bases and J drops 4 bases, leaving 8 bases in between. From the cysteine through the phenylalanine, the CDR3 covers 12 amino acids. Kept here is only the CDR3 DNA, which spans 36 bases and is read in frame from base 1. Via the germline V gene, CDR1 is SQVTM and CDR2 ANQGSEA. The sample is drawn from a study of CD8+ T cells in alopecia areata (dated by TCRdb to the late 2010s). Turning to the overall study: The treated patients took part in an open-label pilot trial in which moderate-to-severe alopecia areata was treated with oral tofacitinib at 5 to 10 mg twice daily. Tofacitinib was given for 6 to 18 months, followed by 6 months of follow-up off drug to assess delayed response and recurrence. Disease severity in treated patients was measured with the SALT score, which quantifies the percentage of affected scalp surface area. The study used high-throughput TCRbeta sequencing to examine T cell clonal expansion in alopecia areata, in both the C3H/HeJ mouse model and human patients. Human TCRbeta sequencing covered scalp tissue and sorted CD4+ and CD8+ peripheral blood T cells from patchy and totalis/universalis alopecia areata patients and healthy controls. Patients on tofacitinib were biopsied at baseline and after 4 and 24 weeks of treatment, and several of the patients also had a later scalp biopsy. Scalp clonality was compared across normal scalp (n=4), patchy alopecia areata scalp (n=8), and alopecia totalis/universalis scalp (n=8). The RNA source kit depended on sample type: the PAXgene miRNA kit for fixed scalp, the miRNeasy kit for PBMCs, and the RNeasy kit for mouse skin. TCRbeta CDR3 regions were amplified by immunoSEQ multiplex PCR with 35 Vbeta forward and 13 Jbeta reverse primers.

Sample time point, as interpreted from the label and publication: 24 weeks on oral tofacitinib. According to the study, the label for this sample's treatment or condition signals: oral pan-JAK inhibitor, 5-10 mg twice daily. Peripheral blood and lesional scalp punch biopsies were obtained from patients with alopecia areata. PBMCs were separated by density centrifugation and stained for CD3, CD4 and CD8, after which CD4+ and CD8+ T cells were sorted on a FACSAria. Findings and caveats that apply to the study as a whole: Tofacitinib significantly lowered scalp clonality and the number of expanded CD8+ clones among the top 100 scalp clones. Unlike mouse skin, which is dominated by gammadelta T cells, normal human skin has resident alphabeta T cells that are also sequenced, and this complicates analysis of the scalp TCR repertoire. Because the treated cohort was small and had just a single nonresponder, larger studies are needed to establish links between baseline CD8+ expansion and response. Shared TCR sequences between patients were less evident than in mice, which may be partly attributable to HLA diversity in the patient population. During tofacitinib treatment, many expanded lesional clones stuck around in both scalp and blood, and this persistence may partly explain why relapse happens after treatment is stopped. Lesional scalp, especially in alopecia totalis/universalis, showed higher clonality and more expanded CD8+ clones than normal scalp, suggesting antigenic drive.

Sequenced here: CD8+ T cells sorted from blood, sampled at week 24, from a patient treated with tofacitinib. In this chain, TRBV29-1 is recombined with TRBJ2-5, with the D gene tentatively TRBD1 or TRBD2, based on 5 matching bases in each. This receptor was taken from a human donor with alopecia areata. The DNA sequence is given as TGCAGCGTTGAATATGGGGGAGAGACCCAGTACTTC. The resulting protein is CSVEYGGETQYF.